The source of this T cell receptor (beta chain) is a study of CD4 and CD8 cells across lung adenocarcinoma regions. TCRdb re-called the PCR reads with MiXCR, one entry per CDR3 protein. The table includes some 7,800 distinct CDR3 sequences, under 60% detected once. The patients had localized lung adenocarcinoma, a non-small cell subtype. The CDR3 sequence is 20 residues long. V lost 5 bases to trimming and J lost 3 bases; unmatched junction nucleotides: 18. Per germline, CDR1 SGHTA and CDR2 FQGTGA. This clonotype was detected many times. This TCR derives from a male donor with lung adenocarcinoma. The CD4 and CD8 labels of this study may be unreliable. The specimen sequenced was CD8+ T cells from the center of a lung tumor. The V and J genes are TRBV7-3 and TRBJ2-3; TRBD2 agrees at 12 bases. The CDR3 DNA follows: TGTGCCAGCAGCCTACGGGGGGGATCAAGACTAGCGGGAGTGACAGATACGCAGTATTTT. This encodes CASSLRGGSRLAGVTDTQYF.